This TCR beta chain emerged from a study of T cell repertoires in cytomegalovirus infection. Study-level information: Both recently identified HLA-C-restricted and well-studied HLA-B-restricted CMV epitopes were used in the study. Study conclusions and caveats: Based on cumulative public TCR beta family frequency, carriers of CMV plus the relevant HLA were identified.

V shed 11 bases, J shed 0 bases, and the junction held 8 bases outside the gene matches. The germline CDR1 and CDR2 sequences are MNHNY and SVGAGI (reference sequence). This CDR3 is 16 amino acids long. This clonotype was seen a few times. Its specificity is not known. TCRdb re-called the reads through MiXCR, storing one row per CDR3 protein. Of approximately 910,000 distinct CDR3 sequences in the sample, roughly 31% were seen once. This TCR was recovered from a human donor in good health (CMV status not recorded). Some clones in this sample may be carry-over from other donors' samples. The source material was cultured CD8+ T cells from PBMCs, sampled from culture after CMV antigen stimulation. The chain combines TRBV6-6 with TRBJ1-3; 12 bases map to TRBD1. DNA of the CDR3: TGTGCCTCGGGACAGGGGGCCCTTAGCTCTGGAAACACCATATATTTT. Protein product: CASGQGALSSGNTIYF.